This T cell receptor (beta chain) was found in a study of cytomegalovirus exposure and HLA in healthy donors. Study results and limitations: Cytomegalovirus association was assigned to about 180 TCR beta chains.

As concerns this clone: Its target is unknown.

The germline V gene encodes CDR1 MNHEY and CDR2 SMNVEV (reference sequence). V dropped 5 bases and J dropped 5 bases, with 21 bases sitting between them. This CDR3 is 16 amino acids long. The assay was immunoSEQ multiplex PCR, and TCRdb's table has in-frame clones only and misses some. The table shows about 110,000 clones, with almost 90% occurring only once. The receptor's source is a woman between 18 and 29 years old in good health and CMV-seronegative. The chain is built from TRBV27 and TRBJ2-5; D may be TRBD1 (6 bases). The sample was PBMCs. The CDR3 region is CASSLVGRGFVETQYF. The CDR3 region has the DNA TGTGCCAGCAGTCTTGTGGGCAGGGGATTTGTGGAGACCCAGTACTTC.